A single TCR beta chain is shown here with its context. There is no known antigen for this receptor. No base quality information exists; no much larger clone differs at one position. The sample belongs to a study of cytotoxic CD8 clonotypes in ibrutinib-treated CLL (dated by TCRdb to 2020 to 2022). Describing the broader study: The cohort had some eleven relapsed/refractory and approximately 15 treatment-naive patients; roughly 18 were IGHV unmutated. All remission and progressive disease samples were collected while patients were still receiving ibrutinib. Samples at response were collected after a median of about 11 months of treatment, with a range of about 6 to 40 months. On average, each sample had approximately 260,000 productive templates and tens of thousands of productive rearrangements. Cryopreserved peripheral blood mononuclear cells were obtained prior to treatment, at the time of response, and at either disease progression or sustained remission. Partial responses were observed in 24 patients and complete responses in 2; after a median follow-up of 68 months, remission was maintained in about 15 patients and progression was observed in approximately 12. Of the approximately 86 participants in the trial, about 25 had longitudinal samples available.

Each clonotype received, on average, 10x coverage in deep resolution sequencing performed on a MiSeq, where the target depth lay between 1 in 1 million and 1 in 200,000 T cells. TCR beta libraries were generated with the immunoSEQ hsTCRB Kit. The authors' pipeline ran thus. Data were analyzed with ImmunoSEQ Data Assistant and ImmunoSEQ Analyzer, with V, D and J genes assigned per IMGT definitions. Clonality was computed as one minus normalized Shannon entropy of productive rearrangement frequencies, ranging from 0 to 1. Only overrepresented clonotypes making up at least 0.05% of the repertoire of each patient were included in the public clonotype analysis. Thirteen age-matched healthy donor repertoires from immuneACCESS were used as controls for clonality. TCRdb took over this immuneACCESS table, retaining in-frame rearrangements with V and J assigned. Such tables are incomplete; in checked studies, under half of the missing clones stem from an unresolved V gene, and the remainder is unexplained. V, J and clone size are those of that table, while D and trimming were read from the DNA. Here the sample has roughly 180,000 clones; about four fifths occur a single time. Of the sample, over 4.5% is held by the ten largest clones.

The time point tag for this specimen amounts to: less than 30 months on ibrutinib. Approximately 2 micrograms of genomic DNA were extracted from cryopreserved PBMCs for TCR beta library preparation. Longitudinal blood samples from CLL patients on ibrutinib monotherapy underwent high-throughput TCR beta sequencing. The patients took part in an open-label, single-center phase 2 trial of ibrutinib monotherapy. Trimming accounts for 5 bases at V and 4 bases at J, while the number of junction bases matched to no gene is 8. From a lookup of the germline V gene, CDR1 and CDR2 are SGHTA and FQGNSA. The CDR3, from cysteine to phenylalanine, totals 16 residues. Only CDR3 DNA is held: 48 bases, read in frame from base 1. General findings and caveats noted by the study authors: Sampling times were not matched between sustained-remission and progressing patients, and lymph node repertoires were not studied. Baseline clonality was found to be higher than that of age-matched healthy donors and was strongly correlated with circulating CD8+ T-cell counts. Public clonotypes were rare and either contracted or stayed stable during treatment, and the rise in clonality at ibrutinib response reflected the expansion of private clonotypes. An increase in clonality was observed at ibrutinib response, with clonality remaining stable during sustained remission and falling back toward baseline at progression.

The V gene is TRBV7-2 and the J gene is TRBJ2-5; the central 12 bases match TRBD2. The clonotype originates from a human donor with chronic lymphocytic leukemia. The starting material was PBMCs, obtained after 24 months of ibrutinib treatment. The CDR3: CASSTRLAGAGETQYF. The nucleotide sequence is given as TGTGCCAGCAGCACTAGACTAGCGGGAGCGGGAGAGACCCAGTACTTC.